This paragraph covers one TCR beta chain sequence. Recent vaccinations or acute infections were absent in the healthy HIV-negative adult donors. Naive CD45RA+ and memory CD45RA-negative subsets were split from CD4+ cells. These data belong to a study of shared clonotypes between healthy human individuals. Original processing methods: ImmunoSEQ output lacked quality scores and full-length reads, limiting matched filtering. Here immunoSEQ multiplex PCR was the method, and the copy in TCRdb shows in-frame clones only, minus some. That table furnishes V, J and clone size, whereas the DNA furnished D and trimming. Here the sample spans more than 2,000,000 clones, roughly 92% being singletons. The CDR3 totals 15 residues. Germline loops: CDR1 GTSNPN, CDR2 SVGIG (reference sequence).

The sample consisted of naive CD4+ T cells sorted from blood. Subset described: CD45RA+ positively selected. The chain joins TRBV30 to TRBJ2-5; D may be TRBD2 (5 bases). Matching the DNA end better, TRBJ2-7 makes the J call doubtful. The receptor's source is a man aged 18 to 29 in good health. The CDR3 region is CAWSVLGSLSYEQYF. CDR3 in DNA: TGTGCCTGGAGTGTTCTTGGGAGCCTCTCCTACGAGCAGTACTTC.